This TCR beta chain was captured by sequencing in a study of blood T cells in healthy people across ages (dated by TCRdb to the mid-2010s). Turning to the overall study: Template switching captured roughly one uniquely barcoded TCR beta cDNA molecule per two T cells in model experiments. Using deep sequencing normalized with unique cDNA molecular identifiers, the study measured how TCR beta repertoire diversity changes with age. Donors were grouped into four age groups: young (average about 15 years), middle-aged (39), aged (around 62) and long-lived (82). To avoid experimental bias, donors of different ages were distributed randomly across sequencing lanes. Two additional independent replicas of 1 million unique cDNA reads from the same blood draw were analyzed for two donors (one aged 18 to 30 and one aged 80 or older). Overall study outcomes, separate from this receptor: Observed TCR beta diversity correlated strongly with the percentage of naive T cells measured by flow cytometry. Estimates of total diversity based on one million sequenced T cells were regarded as lower bounds and as underestimates. Compared with the aged group, the long-lived group had more naive CD4+ T cells, fewer expanded clones and increased TCR diversity, suggesting age selection. Conclusive comparison of naive and antigen-experienced compartments was prevented by the profiling of bulk unsorted PBMCs. Because the CMV infection status of the donors was unknown, age-related changes in expanded clonotypes may potentially have been confounded. Observed TCR beta diversity per million T cells fell roughly linearly with age, and a significant reduction was already apparent by age roughly 40.

V loses 2 bases, J loses 5 bases, and the germline ends lie 12 bases apart. CDR1 and CDR2 are read off the germline V gene as SQVTM and ANQGSEA. The CDR3 has 13 amino acids, counting the end cysteine and phenylalanine. Only CDR3 DNA is held: 39 bases, read in frame from base 1. To prepare the library, 5' RACE was applied. A second 7 to 11 cycle PCR used a sample-barcoded 5' primer and a J-beta primer mix. Each TCR beta cDNA molecule received a unique molecular identifier from a template-switch 5' adaptor carrying 12 random nucleotides. Each sample yielded at least 2.5 million CDR3-containing paired-end reads. First-strand cDNA synthesis was performed from all RNA using the Mint cDNA synthesis kit, with priming by a TRBC-specific oligonucleotide. All cDNA was treated with uracil-DNA glycosylase and then went through a first 18-cycle PCR with the universal primers M1SS and BC2_uni_R. The authors' analysis ran thus. For normalization, 1 million high-quality reads were randomly selected from each sample, with every read carrying a distinct molecular identifier. Instead of being binned into consensus sequences, reads that shared molecular identifiers were thrown out. MiTCR, set to a Q25 quality threshold and the strictest error-elimination algorithm, was used for CDR3 identification, clonotype clustering and error correction. A nonparametric unseen species model with Euler transformation was used to estimate a lower bound on total TCR beta diversity. TCRdb ran its own pipeline on the public reads, namely fastp trimming at Q25 and MiXCR clone calling, and kept in-frame beta chains. Each record represents a unique CDR3 protein, reported with the most common genes and DNA among its rows. These V and J calls are TCRdb output, not the study's own analysis. Counted in this sample were some 1.8 million distinct CDR3 sequences; approximately 40% of them appeared once. The ten largest clones take up 20% to 25% of the sample.

The donors were 40 or so Caucasian individuals from Russia, aged 6 to 90 years, who were systemically healthy. Around 10 milliliters of peripheral blood were collected from each donor into EDTA-treated Vacutainer tubes. Ficoll-Paque density-gradient centrifugation was used to isolate PBMCs, with at least 6.5 million per sample. Trizol reagent was used to extract total RNA from the PBMCs, yielding at least 5.5 micrograms per sample. For every donor, flow cytometry on a PBMC aliquot measured the percentage of naive CD45RAhigh/CD27high T cells. With regard to this clonotype: Its binding antigen is unknown. Base qualities are not at hand, and no much larger clone is one base apart.

Source material: blood. Rearrangement joined TRBV29-1 to TRBJ1-1; the D gene lacks a confident call. The TCR sequence derives from a human donor in good health. The CDR3 region: CSVERGPGTEAFF. The DNA sequence reads TGCAGCGTTGAACGCGGGCCGGGAACTGAAGCTTTCTTT.